Listed below are T cell receptor beta chains from one sample, sequenced in a study of CD8 T cells in Susac syndrome. TCRdb used MiXCR to reprocess the immunoSEQ multiplex PCR reads, holding one entry per CDR3 protein. The data contain around 71,000 distinct CDR3 sequences, 96% of them singletons. The sample taken for sequencing was CD4+ T cells from PBMCs. The receptors stem from a human donor with multiple sclerosis. Each CDR3 is given with its conserved first and last residue. A D gene is named only where the DNA matches it firmly. Clone size is given for some rows only: seen once, a few or many times, or a class if the clone is expanded.

clone size,D gene,J gene,CDR3 length,V gene,CDR3 DNA,CDR3 protein
NA,NA,TRBJ1-2,14,TRBV20-1,TGCAGTGCTAGAGTACCCGGGACTAACTATGGCTACACCTTC,CSARVPGTNYGYTF
NA,NA,TRBJ2-1,14,TRBV29-1,TGCAGCGTTGAGGTGGTCCGCTCCTACAATGAGCAGTTCTTC,CSVEVVRSYNEQFF
once,TRBD1,TRBJ1-6,15,TRBV6-2/TRBV6-3,TGTGCCAGCAGAATAACCCAGGGGGTAAATTCACCCCTCCACTTT,CASRITQGVNSPLHF
NA,TRBD1,TRBJ2-7,15,TRBV7-2,TGTGCCAGCAGCTCTGGACAGGTGACCCCCCACGAGCAGTACTTC,CASSSGQVTPHEQYF
NA,NA,TRBJ1-1,14,TRBV20-1,TGCAGTGCCAAGAAGTCCGGGCTGAACACTGAAGCTTTCTTT,CSAKKSGLNTEAFF
NA,NA,TRBJ1-3,14,TRBV12-3/TRBV12-4,TGTGCCAACACCCCTCAAAGCTCTGGAAACACCATATATTTT,CANTPQSSGNTIYF
NA,NA,TRBJ1-3,15,TRBV7-9,TGTGCCAGCAGCTTCGGGGCCTACTCTGGAAACACCATATATTTT,CASSFGAYSGNTIYF
NA,TRBD1,TRBJ1-2,15,TRBV3-1,TGTGCCAGCAGCCAAGATCGGGGGACAGACTATGGCTACACCTTC,CASSQDRGTDYGYTF
NA,TRBD2,TRBJ2-1,18,TRBV4-1,TGCGCCAGCAGCCAAGATCGGGGACTAGCGGCTTCCTTCAATGAGCAGTTCTTC,CASSQDRGLAASFNEQFF
NA,NA,TRBJ2-7,13,TRBV29-1,TGCAGCGTTGGGGTGTCTGGACAGCGCGAGCAGTACTTC,CSVGVSGQREQYF
NA,TRBD1,TRBJ2-7,15,TRBV11-3,TGTGCCAGCAGCCGGACGGGACAGGGGGCATACGAGCAGTACTTC,CASSRTGQGAYEQYF
NA,NA,TRBJ1-1,15,TRBV4-1,TGCGCCAGCAGTCATACGACCGACATTCACACTGAAGCTTTCTTT,CASSHTTDIHTEAFF
NA,TRBD2,TRBJ2-1,16,TRBV7-9,TGTGCCAGCAGGCCGACTCTAGCGGGGGGCTACAATGAGCAGTTCTTC,CASRPTLAGGYNEQFF
NA,NA,TRBJ2-3,11,TRBV11-3,TGTGCCAGCAGCTCACAAGATACGCAGTATTTT,CASSSQDTQYF
NA,NA,TRBJ2-3,14,TRBV29-1,TGCAGCGTTACAACAGGGGGGGAAACAGATACGCAGTATTTT,CSVTTGGETDTQYF
NA,TRBD1,TRBJ1-6,15,TRBV4-1,TGCGCCAGCAGCCCAGCAGGGGGCTTGAATTCACCCCTCCACTTT,CASSPAGGLNSPLHF